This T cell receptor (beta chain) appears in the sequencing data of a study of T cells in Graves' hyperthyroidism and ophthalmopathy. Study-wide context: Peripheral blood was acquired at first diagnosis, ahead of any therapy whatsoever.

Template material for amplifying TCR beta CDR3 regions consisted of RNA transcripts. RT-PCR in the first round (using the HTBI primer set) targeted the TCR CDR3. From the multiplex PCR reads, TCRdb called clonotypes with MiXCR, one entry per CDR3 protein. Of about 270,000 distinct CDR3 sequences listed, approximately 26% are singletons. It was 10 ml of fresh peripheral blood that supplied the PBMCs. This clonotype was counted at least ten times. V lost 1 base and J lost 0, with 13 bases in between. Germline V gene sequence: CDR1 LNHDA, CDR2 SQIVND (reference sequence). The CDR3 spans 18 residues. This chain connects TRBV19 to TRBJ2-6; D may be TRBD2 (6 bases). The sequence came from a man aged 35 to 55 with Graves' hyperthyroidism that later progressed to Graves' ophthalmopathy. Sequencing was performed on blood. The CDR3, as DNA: TGTGCCAGTAGTATAGGTGAGGGAGGTAACTCTGGGGCCAACGTCCTGACTTTC. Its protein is CASSIGEGGNSGANVLTF.